The 10 T cell receptor beta chains below all came from one sample that was sequenced in a study of blood T cell repertoires in COVID-19. Here immunoSEQ multiplex PCR was the method, and the copy in TCRdb shows in-frame clones only, minus some. There are roughly 160,000 clones in the sample; roughly 85% occur only once, and more than 1% lies in the top ten. Material: peripheral blood. The source is a man in his forties with acute or convalescent COVID-19.

Only a few counts were recorded for this clone. The sample carries other DNA sequences with the same CDR3. The V gene is TRBV18, the J gene TRBJ1-2; no reliable D call. Deletions cut 3 bases from V and 2 bases from J, with 7 bases between. CDR3 length: 13 residues. CDR1 is KGHSH and CDR2 is LQKENI in the germline V gene. The CDR3 region is CASSPTPNYGYTF. The CDR3 nucleotides read TGTGCCAGCTCACCGACACCAAACTATGGCTACACCTTC. Variable domain in full (rest from reference TRBV18 and TRBJ1-2): NAGVMQNPRHLVRRRGQEARLRCSPMKGHSHVYWYRQLPEEGLKFMVYLQKENIIDESGMPKERFSAEFPKEGPSILRIQQVVRGDSAAYFCASSPTPNYGYTFGSGTRLTVV.

V usage is TRBV5-4 and J usage is TRBJ2-2, with 9 positions matching TRBD2. Germline CDR1 reads SGHNT; CDR2 reads YYREEE (reference sequence). The CDR3 covers 17 residues. J gave up 7 bases and V 2 bases, and 12 bases lay outside the gene matches. CDR3 in amino acids: CASSFPTSGGPGGELFF. The CDR3 DNA follows: TGTGCCAGCAGCTTCCCGACTAGCGGCGGACCGGGCGGGGAGCTGTTTTTT.

The V and J genes are TRBV15 and TRBJ2-6, with 7 bases identical to TRBD1. Per germline, CDR1 LNHNV and CDR2 YYDKDF (reference sequence). Germline trimming cut 2 bases from V and 2 bases from J; bases unmatched to any gene: 3. The CDR3 spans 16 residues. The CDR3 DNA reads as TGTGCCACCAGCAGATCAACAGGGGCTGGGGCCAACGTCCTGACTTTC. Encoded protein: CATSRSTGAGANVLTF.

The CDR3, as DNA: TGTGCCAGCTCACCAAGTCCGGGGTTTTACTTAGCCTACGAGCAGTACTTC. This translates into CASSPSPGFYLAYEQYF. V is TRBV18 and J is TRBJ2-7; TRBD2 might be the D (5 bases). Trimming took 2 bases from V and 2 from J, leaving 19 bases between them. The CDR3 runs to 17 residues. The germline CDR1 and CDR2 sequences are KGHSH and LQKENI.

The chain has TRBV19 and TRBJ1-2; the match to TRBD1 covers 7 bases. Losses at the gene ends were 6 bases for V and 8 bases for J; bases not matched to a gene: 9. The CDR3 is made up of 13 amino acids. Germline CDR1 LNHDA, CDR2 SQIVND (reference sequence). The CDR3 here is CASRETGTRGYTF. The CDR3 region has the DNA TGTGCCAGTAGAGAGACAGGGACTCGCGGCTACACCTTC.

The rearrangement uses TRBV30 and TRBJ2-1; unclear D gene. The CDR3 runs to 13 residues. Deletions cut 0 bases from V and 7 bases from J, with 10 bases between. Germline assignment: CDR1 GTSNPN and CDR2 SVGIG (reference sequence). This CDR3 is CAWSVSDGNEQFF. The CDR3 DNA is TGTGCCTGGAGTGTAAGCGACGGGAATGAGCAGTTCTTC.

This chain joins TRBV19 and TRBJ1-2; D remains unclear. From germline, CDR1 is LNHDA and CDR2 SQIVND (reference sequence). The CDR3 covers 12 residues. Deletions cut 3 bases from V and 9 bases from J, with 11 bases between. CDR3 loop: CASSILGDRYTF. CDR3 nucleotide sequence: TGTGCCAGTAGTATTCTCGGGGATCGCTACACCTTC. Complete variable domain (other parts from reference TRBV19 and TRBJ1-2): DGGITQSPKYLFRKEGQNVTLSCEQNLNHDAMYWYRQDPGQGLRLIYYSQIVNDFQKGDIAEGYSVSREKKESFPLTVTSAQKNPTAFYLCASSILGDRYTFGSGTRLTVV.

The chain couples TRBV19 to TRBJ2-2, with TRBD2 identical over 10 bases. V shed 5 bases and J 4 bases; nucleotides not matched to a gene: 7. The CDR3 extends over 16 amino acids. Germline V gives CDR1 LNHDA, CDR2 SQIVND (reference sequence). CDR3 residues: CASSAQLAGTTGELFF. DNA of the CDR3: TGTGCCAGTAGTGCCCAACTAGCGGGGACCACCGGGGAGCTGTTTTTT.

V gene TRBV7-8 combines with J gene TRBJ1-5, with D uncertain. Trimming pared 1 base from V and 6 bases from J, leaving 10 bases between. This CDR3 spans 14 amino acids. Germline V CDR1 and CDR2: SGHVS, FQNEAQ. This chain's CDR3 is CASSLVDGSQPQHF. The CDR3 DNA reads as TGTGCCAGCAGCTTAGTTGATGGGAGTCAGCCCCAGCATTTT.

V usage is TRBV10-2 and J usage is TRBJ1-1; a weak D match, TRBD1 (5 bases). Germline values: CDR1 WSHSY, CDR2 SAAADI. The V and J ends lost 5 bases and 6 bases respectively, with 13 bases between them. This CDR3 contains 13 residues. As DNA, the CDR3 is TGCGCCAGCAGTTACCTCCAGGGCTCTGAAGCTTTCTTT. Its translation: CASSYLQGSEAFF.